This TCR beta chain comes out of a study of cytomegalovirus exposure and HLA in healthy donors (dated by TCRdb to 2017 to 2019). For the study in its entirety: In an earlier analysis of 550 to 750 of the donors, about 270 Gb of sequence data and 100 million or so unique TCR beta sequences from about 190 million T cells were reported. An early release that covered fewer than 800 HLA-typed donors contained around 300 gigabases of sequencing data and 75 million to 100 million unique TCR sequences. Of the approximately 400 genotyped donors, 65% to 90% were placed in the genetic ancestry cluster associated with self-reported Caucasian donors. The study was designed to test whether signatures of past pathogen exposure could be identified by cataloging public T cell receptors. The study used immunosequencing to profile the T cell repertoires of more than 650 subjects and linked those repertoires to cytomegalovirus serostatus. A separate validation cohort of 100 to 150 different subjects was used in addition to the approximately 670-subject first cohort. The study combined high-throughput TCR immunosequencing, statistical association of individual TCRs with disease status, and machine learning to predict cytomegalovirus infection status. To study patterns of TCR occurrence, a later analysis re-analyzed previously published TCR beta repertoires from more than 550 donors and added high-resolution HLA genotyping. The later analysis used no new phenotypic data to find candidate immune exposures, relying instead on TCR beta sequences and their occurrence across donors. An earlier analysis of a few hundred of the donors applied high-throughput TCR beta sequencing to assess whether each TCR beta V gene segment acted as functional or pseudogenic. Alongside the repertoire data, information on donor age, sex, ethnicity and CMV serostatus was compiled. A later genetic analysis used genome-wide SNP genotypes for about 65% of the 666 donors, treating that subset as a discovery cohort. All discovery cohort repertoires had been generated on a single sequencing platform. HLA typing covered class I and class II loci at four-digit resolution. The number of donors typed differed by locus, with roughly 629-640 for A, B, C, DRB1 and DQB1, roughly 550 for DQA1, 606 for DPA1, and roughly 450 for DPB1. Several DR-DQ haplotypes were handled as single units for association and clustering, since linkage in the cohort was strong. Among a few hundred genotyped donors of the cohort, an average of about 240,000 unique TCR beta nucleotide sequences were sequenced per donor, roughly 18% of them non-productive. The paper as a whole reports these results and caveats: Linkage disequilibrium might explain the correlated functional status among segregating V segments, but an unknown experimental factor could not be excluded. In a later analysis, most CMV-associated TCR beta chains were found to appear HLA-restricted, with HLA associations seemingly driven largely by CMV exposure. Because some donors lacked HLA typing at each locus, the association tests relied only on the typed subset. Most TCR sequences were seen in very few donors, while some public TCRs were found in many individuals. In a later analysis, TCR association rates were found to vary across HLA loci, with the most associated TCRs seen for DRB1 alleles and the fewest for HLA-C alleles. Only TCR beta chains were sequenced in this cohort, and the absence of alpha or paired-chain data limited detectable features. V-gene and J-gene trimming of TCR beta chains was associated with a missense DCLRE1C variant in a later genetic analysis, and the association was replicated in an independent cohort. The classifier was reported to diagnose cytomegalovirus status with high specificity and sensitivity in both the original cohort and the validation cohort. A few of the identified cytomegalovirus-associated TCR beta chains were confirmed in vitro to be specific for cytomegalovirus antigens. A total of fewer than 200 TCR beta chains were listed by the study as associated with cytomegalovirus. In a later analysis, several top co-occurrence clusters were reported to appear linked to parvovirus B19, influenza, CMV and Epstein-Barr virus. Because the 87-base-pair reads could not distinguish some IMGT-functional V segments, including TRBV6-2 and TRBV6-3, those segments were excluded. Because counts were too low, about 18 rarely observed V segments, including chromosome 9 orphons, were left out of the earlier analysis of approximately 500 of the donors. In an earlier analysis of around 600 of the donors, most TCR beta V segments appeared in productive rearrangements about 90% or about 30% of the time, broadly matching IMGT annotations. When HLA alleles, especially DR and DQ, strongly co-occurred, TCR associations were difficult to assign to individual alleles. According to the authors, the approach could potentially be generalized to other disease states and immunological phenotypes. CMV serostatus was the only immune exposure information available for the cohort. The sequencing pipeline was judged likely to have produced a cluster of highly shared sequence variants as a technical artifact. Sequencing depth was assumed to be roughly uniform across donors in the presence/absence analyses, though that assumption may not hold. A further reported finding was that TCR beta sequences accurately predicted the HLA-A and HLA-B alleles for most subjects in the first cohort. At a false discovery rate of 0.05, a later analysis linked some 18,000 TCR beta sequences to specific HLA alleles. In a later analysis, HLA-associated TCR beta chains showed more clonal expansion and lower generation probabilities than non-associated chains that were equally common. Compared with the roughly 670-donor mean, donors in an Asian-associated ancestry cluster had fewer N-insertions in productive TCRs, according to a later genetic analysis.

The CDR3 goes from the cysteine to the phenylalanine over 13 residues. This entry keeps only the CDR3 DNA: 39 bases, framed from base 1. V loses 1 base, J loses 6 bases, and the germline ends lie 7 bases apart. Reading the germline V gene gives CDR1 SGHTA and CDR2 FQGNSA. Receptor amplification or capture employed the immunoSEQ multiplex PCR assay. The multiplex PCR relied on a mix of 60 forward primers for TCR Vbeta segments and 13 reverse primers for TCR Jbeta segments. A multiplex PCR assay on genomic DNA amplified the CDR3 region of rearranged TCR beta genes. The Illumina HiSeq System was used to sequence the amplified TCR beta libraries as 87-base-pair reads. In the authors' own workflow: In a later analysis, about 80 million unique TCR beta chains were counted across the 650 to 700 repertoires, and around 10 million of these chains were shared by at least two donors. Raw reads were error-corrected and collapsed into unique sequences with a nearest-neighbor algorithm that merged closely related sequences to remove PCR and sequencing errors. Alignment of CDR3 sequences to IMGT reference sequences was used to assign V, D and J gene segments. Each retained sequence needed at least a six-nucleotide match to both a V gene segment and a J gene segment. A rearrangement counted as productive if the CDR3 had no stop codons and remained in frame with V and J, and every other rearrangement counted as non-productive. Following IMGT convention, CDR3 was defined as the stretch from the second conserved V-encoded cysteine to the conserved J-encoded phenylalanine. The earlier analysis of about 590 of the donors excluded sequences that lacked an unambiguous match to a single V gene segment. In an earlier analysis of roughly 500 of the donors, V segments were called functional above 56.7% productive rearrangements and were called segregating when the between-donor standard deviation exceeded 5%. A statistical classification framework was built to diagnose cytomegalovirus status from the catalog of TCR beta chain sequences. V and J gene assignment, in a later analysis, came from comparing TCR nucleotide sequences with IMGT/GENE-DB human TR gene sequences. The TCRdist pipeline was used in a later analysis to assign CDR3 sequences and most-parsimonious VDJ recombination scenarios. In a later analysis, each TCR beta chain was defined by its CDR3 amino acid sequence together with its V-gene family, and reads lacking a unique V-gene family were excluded. In a later analysis, 500 to 700 highly shared, low-generation-probability nucleotide sequences were removed to address suspected cross-contamination and a sequencing artifact. For each public chain, a later analysis derived a clonal expansion index from normalized ranks of inferred template counts within each repertoire. In a later analysis, generation probabilities were computed using a VDJ recombination model fitted to out-of-frame rearrangements, and the results were checked against IGoR. In a later analysis, hypergeometric tests were used to score TCR-TCR, TCR-HLA and TCR-CMV co-occurrence, with a repertoire-size bias correction applied to TCR pairs. A later analysis estimated false discovery rates by permuting HLA or CMV assignments 20 times. In a later analysis, co-occurring TCRs were grouped with DBSCAN, and TCRdist sequence similarity was added when clustering was performed within HLA-allele-positive subsets. Repertoires with fewer than 30,000 or more than 120,000 public chains were left out of co-occurrence clustering, as were a handful of repertoires with anomalous nucleotide sharing. In TCRdb, the immuneACCESS table is reduced to in-frame sequences with V and J assigned. These tables do not hold every clone; where another copy was compared, an unresolved V gene accounts for under half, and the others remain unexplained. V and J calls and clone size come straight from that table; D and trimming were deduced from the DNA. This sample's table contains 95,000 to 150,000 clones. The top ten clonotypes cover around 2.4% of the sample.

The cohort consisted of some 670 healthy bone marrow donors. At the time of sampling, all cohort members were nominally healthy, though unrecorded immune exposures were likely present. The donor tested CMV seronegative and was one of the 352 seronegative cohort members. Each donor provided a peripheral blood sample, and peripheral blood mononuclear cells were used for TCR beta sequencing. The Qiagen DNeasy Blood Extraction Kit was used to extract genomic DNA from the blood cell samples. As for this clone: Its antigen is unknown.

Sequencing used PBMCs. The chain was built from TRBV7-2 and TRBJ2-4; the D gene assignment is ambiguous. This receptor was obtained from a man in his forties or fifties in good health and CMV-seronegative. The DNA is TGTGCCAGCAGCTTAGATCGTCTAAACATTCAGTACTTC. Its product reads: CASSLDRLNIQYF.